The clone carrying this T cell receptor (beta chain) was found a few times. Its specificity is unknown. This sample was taken from a study of a mutant IDH1 vaccine in newly diagnosed glioma. Study as a whole: The start of vaccination came 4-6 weeks after radiotherapy alone, or with temozolomide cycles.

The method was immunoSEQ multiplex PCR; TCRdb's version includes in-frame clones alone and lacks a portion of them. This sample has around 84,000 clones; approximately 78% occur once, and the top ten carry around 5%. The length of the CDR3 is 14 residues. V lost 3 bases and J lost 6, with 14 bases in between. CDR1 LNHDA and CDR2 SQIVND come from the germline V gene (reference sequence). Stated time point: week 47, end of study. Each dose delivered 300 ug of mutant IDH1 20-mer peptide subcutaneously with imiquimod. Vaccinations, eight in total, occurred in weeks 1, 3, 5, 7, 11, 15, 19, 23. Astrocytomas that were new, WHO grade 3 or 4, IDH1-mutant and ATRX-lost were present in the donors.

The sequence derives from a man aged 35-49 years with glioma. Here the sequenced sample was PBMCs, taken from a glioma patient whose treatment included an IDH1 peptide vaccine. This rearrangement joins TRBV19 to TRBJ1-1; D call uncertain. The CDR3 spells CASSIREAGAEAFF. CDR3 DNA sequence: TGTGCCAGTAGTATTAGAGAGGCTGGGGCTGAAGCTTTCTTT.